Included here is one T cell receptor beta chain sequence, with context. The target antigen is unknown. Libraries were prepared by immunoSEQ multiplex PCR; TCRdb keeps only in-frame clonotypes and omits some of them. The sample holds roughly 190,000 clones, 85% to 95% seen once. This record belongs to a study of T cell responses to AZD1222 COVID-19 vaccine. Overall study findings and caveats: A reported finding is that nearly half of spike-specific TCRs target unmutated variant regions. All repertoire sampling was performed exclusively after the peak T cell response. It should be noted that donors were predominantly white British and more often female, and clonal diversity was possibly underestimated.

This CDR3 is built from 16 residues. Germline trimming cut 4 bases from V and 6 bases from J; bases unmatched to any gene: 9. The germline CDR1 and CDR2 sequences are SGHNT and YYREEE (reference sequence). V is TRBV5-4 and J is TRBJ2-1, with 11 bases fitting TRBD2. The TCR sequence derives from an adult in good health. The sample here was peripheral blood, taken on day 0 of AZD1222 vaccination. CDR3 loop: CASSRPPGTSGNEQFF. The CDR3 coding sequence is TGTGCCAGCAGCCGCCCTCCCGGGACTAGCGGCAATGAGCAGTTCTTC.